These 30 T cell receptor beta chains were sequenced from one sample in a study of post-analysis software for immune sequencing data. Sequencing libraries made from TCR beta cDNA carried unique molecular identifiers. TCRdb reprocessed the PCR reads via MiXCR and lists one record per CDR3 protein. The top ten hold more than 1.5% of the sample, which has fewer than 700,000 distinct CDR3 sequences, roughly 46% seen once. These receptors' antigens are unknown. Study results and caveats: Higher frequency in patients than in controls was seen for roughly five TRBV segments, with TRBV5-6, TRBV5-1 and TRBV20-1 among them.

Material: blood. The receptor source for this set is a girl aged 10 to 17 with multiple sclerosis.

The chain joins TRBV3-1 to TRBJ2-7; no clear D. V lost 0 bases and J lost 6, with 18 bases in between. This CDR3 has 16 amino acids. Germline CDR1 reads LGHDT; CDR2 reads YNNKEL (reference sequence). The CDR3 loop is CASSQDRRTSAGEQYF. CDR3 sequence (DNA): TGTGCCAGCAGCCAAGATAGGCGAACTTCAGCAGGCGAGCAGTACTTC.

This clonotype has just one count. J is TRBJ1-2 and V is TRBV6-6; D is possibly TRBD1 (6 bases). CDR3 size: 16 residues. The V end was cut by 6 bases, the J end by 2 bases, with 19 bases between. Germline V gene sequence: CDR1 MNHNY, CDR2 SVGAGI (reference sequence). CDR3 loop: CASSRVGGGGNYGYTF. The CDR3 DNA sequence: TGTGCCAGCAGCCGGGTCGGGGGCGGTGGGAACTATGGCTACACCTTC.

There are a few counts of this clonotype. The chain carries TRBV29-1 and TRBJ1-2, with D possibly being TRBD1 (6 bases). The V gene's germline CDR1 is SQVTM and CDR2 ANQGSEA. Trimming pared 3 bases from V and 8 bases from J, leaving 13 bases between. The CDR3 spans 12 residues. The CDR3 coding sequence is TGCAGCGTTGATTTACAGGGAAACGGCTACACCTTC. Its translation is CSVDLQGNGYTF.

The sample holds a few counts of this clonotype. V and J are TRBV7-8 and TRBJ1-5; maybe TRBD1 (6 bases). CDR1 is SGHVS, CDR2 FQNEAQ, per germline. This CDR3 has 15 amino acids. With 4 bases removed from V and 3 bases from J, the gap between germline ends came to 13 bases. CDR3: CASSSAGQINQPQHF. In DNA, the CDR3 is TGTGCCAGCAGCTCGGCCGGACAGATCAATCAGCCCCAGCATTTT.

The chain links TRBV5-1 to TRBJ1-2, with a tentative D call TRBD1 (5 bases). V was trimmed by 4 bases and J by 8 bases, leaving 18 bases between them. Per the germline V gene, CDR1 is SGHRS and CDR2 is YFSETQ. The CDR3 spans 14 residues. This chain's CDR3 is CASSKGTGPRGYTF. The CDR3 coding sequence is TGCGCCAGCAGCAAAGGGACGGGGCCTAGGGGCTACACCTTC.

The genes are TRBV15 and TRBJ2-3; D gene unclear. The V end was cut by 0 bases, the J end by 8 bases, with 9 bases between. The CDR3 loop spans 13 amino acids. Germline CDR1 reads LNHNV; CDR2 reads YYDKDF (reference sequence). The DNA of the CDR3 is TGTGCCACCAGCAGAGATGAGGCTGGTACGCAGTATTTT. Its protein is CATSRDEAGTQYF.

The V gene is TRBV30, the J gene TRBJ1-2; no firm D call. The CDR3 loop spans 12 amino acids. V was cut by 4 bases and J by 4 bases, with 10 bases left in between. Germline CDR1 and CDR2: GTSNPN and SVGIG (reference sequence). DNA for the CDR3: TGTGCCTGGACCGTGGGGTCCTATGGCTACACCTTC. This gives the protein CAWTVGSYGYTF. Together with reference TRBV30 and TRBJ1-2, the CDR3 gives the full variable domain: SQTIHQWPATLVQPVGSPLSLECTVEGTSNPNLYWYRQAAGRGLQLLFYSVGIGQISSEVPQNLSASRPQDRQFILSSKKLLLSDSGFYLCAWTVGSYGYTFGSGTRLTVV.

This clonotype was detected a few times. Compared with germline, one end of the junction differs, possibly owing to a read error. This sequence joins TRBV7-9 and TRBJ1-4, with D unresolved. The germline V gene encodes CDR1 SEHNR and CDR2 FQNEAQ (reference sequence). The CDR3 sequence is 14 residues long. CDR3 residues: CASSLGVQREKRFF. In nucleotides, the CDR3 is TGTGCCAGCAGCCTGGGAGTACAACGTGAAAAACGGTTTTTT. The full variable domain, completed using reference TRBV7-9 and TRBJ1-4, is DTGVSQNPRHKITKRGQNVTFRCDPISEHNRLYWYRQTLGQGPEFLTYFQNEAQLEKSRLLSDRFSAERPKGSFSTLEIQRTEQGDSAMYLCASSLGVQREKRFFGSGTQLSVL.

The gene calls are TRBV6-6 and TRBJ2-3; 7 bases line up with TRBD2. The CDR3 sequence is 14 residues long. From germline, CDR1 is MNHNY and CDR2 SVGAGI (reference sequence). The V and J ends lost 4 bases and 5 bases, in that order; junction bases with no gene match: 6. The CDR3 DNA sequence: TGTGCCAGCAGTTTGGCTAGCGGCCGAGATACGCAGTATTTT. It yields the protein CASSLASGRDTQYF.

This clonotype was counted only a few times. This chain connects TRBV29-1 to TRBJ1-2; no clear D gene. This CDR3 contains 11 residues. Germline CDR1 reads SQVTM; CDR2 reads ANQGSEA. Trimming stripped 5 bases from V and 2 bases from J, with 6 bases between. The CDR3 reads CSVPLNYGYTF. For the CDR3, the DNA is TGCAGCGTTCCACTAAACTATGGCTACACCTTC. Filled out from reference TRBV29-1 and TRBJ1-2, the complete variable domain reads SAVISQKPSRDICQRGTSLTIQCQVDSQVTMMFWYRQQPGQSLTLIATANQGSEATYESGFVIDKFPISRPNLTFSTLTVSNMSPEDSSIYLCSVPLNYGYTFGSGTRLTVV.

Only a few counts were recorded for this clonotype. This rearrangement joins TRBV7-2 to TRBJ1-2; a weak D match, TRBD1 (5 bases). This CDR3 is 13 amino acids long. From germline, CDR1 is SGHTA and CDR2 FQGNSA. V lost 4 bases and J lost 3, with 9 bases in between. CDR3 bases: TGTGCCAGCAGCTCTACGACAGACTATGGCTACACCTTC. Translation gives CASSSTTDYGYTF. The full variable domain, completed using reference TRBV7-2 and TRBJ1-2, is GAGVSQSPSNKVTEKGKDVELRCDPISGHTALYWYRQSLGQGLEFLIYFQGNSAPDKSGLPSDRFSAERTGGSVSTLTIQRTQQEDSAVYLCASSSTTDYGYTFGSGTRLTVV.

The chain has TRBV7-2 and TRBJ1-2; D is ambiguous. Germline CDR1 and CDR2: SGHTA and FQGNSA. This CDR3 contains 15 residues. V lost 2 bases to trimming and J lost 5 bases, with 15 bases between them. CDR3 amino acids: CASSLWVRNIYGYTF. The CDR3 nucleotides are TGTGCCAGCAGCTTATGGGTTCGGAATATATATGGCTACACCTTC.

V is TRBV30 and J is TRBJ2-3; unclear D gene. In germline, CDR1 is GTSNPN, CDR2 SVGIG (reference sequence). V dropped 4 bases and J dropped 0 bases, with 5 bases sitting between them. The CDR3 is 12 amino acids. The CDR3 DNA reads TGTGCCTGGACCCTTAGCACAGATACGCAGTATTTT. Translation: CAWTLSTDTQYF.

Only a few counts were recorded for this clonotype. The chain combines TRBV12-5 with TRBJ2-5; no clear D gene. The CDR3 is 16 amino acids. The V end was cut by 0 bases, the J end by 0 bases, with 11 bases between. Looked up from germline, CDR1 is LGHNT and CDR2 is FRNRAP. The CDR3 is CASGLVLRQDQETQYF. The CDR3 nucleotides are TGTGCTAGTGGTTTGGTACTGAGGCAGGACCAAGAGACCCAGTACTTC.

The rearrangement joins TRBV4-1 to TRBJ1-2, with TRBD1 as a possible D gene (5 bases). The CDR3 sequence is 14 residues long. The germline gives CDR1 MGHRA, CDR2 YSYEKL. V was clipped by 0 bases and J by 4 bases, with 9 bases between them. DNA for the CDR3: TGCGCCAGCAGCCAAGATGGAGGGGCCTATGGCTACACCTTC. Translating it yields CASSQDGGAYGYTF.

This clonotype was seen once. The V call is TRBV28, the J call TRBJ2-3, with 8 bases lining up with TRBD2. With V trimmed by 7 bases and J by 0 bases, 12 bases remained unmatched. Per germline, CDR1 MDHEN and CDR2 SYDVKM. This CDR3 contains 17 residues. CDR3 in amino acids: CASTPGGTRTSTDTQYF. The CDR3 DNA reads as TGTGCCAGCACCCCGGGGGGGACCAGAACTAGCACAGATACGCAGTATTTT. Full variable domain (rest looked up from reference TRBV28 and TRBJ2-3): DVKVTQSSRYLVKRTGEKVFLECVQDMDHENMFWYRQDPGLGLRLIYFSYDVKMKEKGDIPEGYSVSREKKERFSLILESASTNQTSMYLCASTPGGTRTSTDTQYFGPGTRLTVL.

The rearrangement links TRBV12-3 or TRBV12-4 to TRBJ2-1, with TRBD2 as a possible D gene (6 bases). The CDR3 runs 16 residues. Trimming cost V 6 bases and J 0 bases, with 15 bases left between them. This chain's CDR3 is CASSPGDGSSYNEQFF. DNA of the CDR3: TGTGCCAGCAGCCCCGGGGACGGGAGCTCCTACAATGAGCAGTTCTTC.

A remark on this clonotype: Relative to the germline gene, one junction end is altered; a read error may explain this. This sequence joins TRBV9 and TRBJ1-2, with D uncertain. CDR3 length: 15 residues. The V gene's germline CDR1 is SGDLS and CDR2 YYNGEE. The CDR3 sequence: CASSVGPGEEGGHTF. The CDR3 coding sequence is TGTGCCAGCAGCGTAGGTCCAGGAGAGGAGGGTGGCCACACCTTC. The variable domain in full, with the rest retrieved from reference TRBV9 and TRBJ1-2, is DSGVTQTPKHLITATGQRVTLRCSPRSGDLSVYWYQQSLDQGLQFLIQYYNGEERAKGNILERFSAQQFPDLHSELNLSSLELGDSALYFCASSVGPGEEGGHTFGSGTRLTVV.

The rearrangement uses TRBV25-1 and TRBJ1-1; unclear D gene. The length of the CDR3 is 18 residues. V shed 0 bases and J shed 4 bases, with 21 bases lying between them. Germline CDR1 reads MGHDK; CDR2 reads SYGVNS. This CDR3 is CASSEYSPRKGRGTEAFF. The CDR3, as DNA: TGTGCCAGCAGTGAATATTCCCCACGGAAGGGCCGGGGCACTGAAGCTTTCTTT. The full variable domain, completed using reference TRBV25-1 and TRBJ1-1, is EADIYQTPRYLVIGTGKKITLECSQTMGHDKMYWYQQDPGMELHLIHYSYGVNSTEKGDLSSESTVSRIRTEHFPLTLESARPSHTSQYLCASSEYSPRKGRGTEAFFGQGTRLTVV.

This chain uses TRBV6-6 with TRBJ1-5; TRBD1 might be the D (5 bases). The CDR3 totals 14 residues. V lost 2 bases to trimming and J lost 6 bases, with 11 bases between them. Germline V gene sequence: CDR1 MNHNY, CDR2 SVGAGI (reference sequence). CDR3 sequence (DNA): TGTGCCAGCAGTTACGGGGTGGGGGGTCAGCCCCAGCATTTT. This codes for CASSYGVGGQPQHF.

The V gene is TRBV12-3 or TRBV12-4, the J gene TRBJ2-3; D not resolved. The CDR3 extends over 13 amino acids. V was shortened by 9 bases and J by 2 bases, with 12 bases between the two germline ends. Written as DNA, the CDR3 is TGTGCCAGTGGGCCCCCTTACACAGATACGCAGTATTTT. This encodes CASGPPYTDTQYF.

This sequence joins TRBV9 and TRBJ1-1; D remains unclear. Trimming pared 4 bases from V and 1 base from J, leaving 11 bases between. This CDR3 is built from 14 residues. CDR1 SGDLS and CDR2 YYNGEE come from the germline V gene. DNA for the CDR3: TGTGCCAGCAGCCCGACACCCGAGAACACTGAAGCTTTCTTT. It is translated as CASSPTPENTEAFF.

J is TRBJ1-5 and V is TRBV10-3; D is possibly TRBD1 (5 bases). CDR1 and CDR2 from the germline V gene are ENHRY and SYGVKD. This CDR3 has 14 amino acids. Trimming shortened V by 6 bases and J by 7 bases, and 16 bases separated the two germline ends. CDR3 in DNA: TGTGCCATCAGCGCGGGCAGGGTCCCCCAGCCCCAGCATTTT. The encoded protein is CAISAGRVPQPQHF.

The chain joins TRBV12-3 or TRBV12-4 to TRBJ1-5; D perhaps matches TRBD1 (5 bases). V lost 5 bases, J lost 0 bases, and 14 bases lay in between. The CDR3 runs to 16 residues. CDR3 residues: CASSEDRYHSNQPQHF. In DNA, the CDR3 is TGTGCCAGCAGTGAAGACAGATATCATAGCAATCAGCCCCAGCATTTT.

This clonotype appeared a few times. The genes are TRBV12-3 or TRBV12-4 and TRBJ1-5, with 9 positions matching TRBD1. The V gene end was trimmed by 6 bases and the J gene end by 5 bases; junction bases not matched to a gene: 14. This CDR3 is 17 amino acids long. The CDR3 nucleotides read TGTGCCAGCAGCCAGGACAGGGGACCCCCCGGCGATCAGCCCCAGCATTTT. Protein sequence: CASSQDRGPPGDQPQHF.

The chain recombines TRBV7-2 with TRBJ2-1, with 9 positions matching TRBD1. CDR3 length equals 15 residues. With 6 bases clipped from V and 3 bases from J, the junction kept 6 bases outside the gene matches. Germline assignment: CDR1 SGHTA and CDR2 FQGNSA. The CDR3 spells CASSRRTGDYNEQFF. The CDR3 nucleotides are TGTGCCAGCAGTCGCCGGACAGGGGACTACAATGAGCAGTTCTTC.

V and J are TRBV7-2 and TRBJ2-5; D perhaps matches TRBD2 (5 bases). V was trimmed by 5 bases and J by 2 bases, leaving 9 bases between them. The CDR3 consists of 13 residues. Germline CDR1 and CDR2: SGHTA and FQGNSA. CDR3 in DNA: TGTGCCAGCAGCCCGCGGGTACAAGAGACCCAGTACTTC. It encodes CASSPRVQETQYF.

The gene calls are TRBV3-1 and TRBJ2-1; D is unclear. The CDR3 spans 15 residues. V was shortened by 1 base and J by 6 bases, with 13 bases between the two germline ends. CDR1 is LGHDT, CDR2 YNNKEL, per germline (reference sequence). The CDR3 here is CASSQGLGVVNEQFF. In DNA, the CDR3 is TGTGCCAGCAGCCAAGGGTTAGGCGTAGTCAATGAGCAGTTCTTC.

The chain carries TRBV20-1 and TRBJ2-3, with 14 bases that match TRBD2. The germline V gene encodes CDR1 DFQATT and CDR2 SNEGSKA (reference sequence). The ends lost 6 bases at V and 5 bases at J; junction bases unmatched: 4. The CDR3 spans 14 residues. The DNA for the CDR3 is TGCAGTGCGACTAGCGGGAGGGCCGGAGATACGCAGTATTTT. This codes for CSATSGRAGDTQYF.

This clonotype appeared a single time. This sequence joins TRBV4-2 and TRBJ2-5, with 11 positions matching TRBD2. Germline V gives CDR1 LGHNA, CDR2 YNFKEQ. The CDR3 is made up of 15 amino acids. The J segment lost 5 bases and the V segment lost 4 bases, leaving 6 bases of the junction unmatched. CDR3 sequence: CASSPASGRWETQYF. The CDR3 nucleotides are TGTGCCAGCAGCCCAGCTAGCGGGAGGTGGGAGACCCAGTACTTC.